Shown below are 12 T cell receptor beta chains from a single sample sequenced in a study of breast tumors, draining lymph nodes, adjacent tissues. Axillary draining lymph nodes of breast cancer patients supplied the node samples. MiXCR was run by TCRdb on the multiplex PCR reads, yielding one entry per CDR3 protein. This sample has about 200,000 distinct CDR3 sequences, with roughly 31% found just once. Sequenced: axillary lymph node tissue. The source of these receptors is a female donor with breast cancer. Some clones in this sample may be carry-over from other donors' samples.

The chain recombines TRBV6-5 with TRBJ2-4; D perhaps matches TRBD2 (6 bases). The CDR3 covers 16 residues. Germline V gene data show CDR1 as MNHEY and CDR2 as SVGAGI. Trimming pared 8 bases from V and 0 bases from J, leaving 17 bases between. CDR3 protein: CASGWADYLAKNIQYF. The CDR3 bases are TGTGCCAGCGGGTGGGCGGACTACCTAGCCAAAAACATTCAGTACTTC.

Note on this clonotype: One end of the junction varies from germline; a read error may be responsible. The rearrangement joins TRBV7-2 to TRBJ1-2; weak D call: TRBD1 (5 bases). Germline V gene sequence: CDR1 SGHTA, CDR2 FQGNSA. CDR3 length: 14 amino acids. CDR3 region: CASSSVHRNYGYTF. The CDR3 region has the DNA TGTGCCAGCAGCTCTGTACACAGGAACTATGGTTACACCTTC.

This clonotype was detected many times. The chain has TRBV5-1 and TRBJ1-1; D not certain. CDR3 length: 15 amino acids. The V gene's germline CDR1 is SGHRS and CDR2 YFSETQ. The V end lost 2 bases, the J end lost 1 base, and 12 bases lay between the germline ends. This CDR3 is CASSFSTGSNTEAFF. Here the CDR3 DNA reads TGCGCCAGCAGCTTTAGTACTGGGTCGAACACTGAAGCTTTCTTT.

This chain uses TRBV4-1 with TRBJ2-3, with D possibly being TRBD1 (6 bases). Germline CDR1 and CDR2: MGHRA and YSYEKL. V was clipped by 4 bases and J by 6 bases, with 14 bases between them. This CDR3 comprises 14 residues. The CDR3 here is CASSLSGQLDTQYF. The CDR3 nucleotides read TGCGCCAGCAGCCTCTCGGGACAACTTGATACGCAGTATTTT.

This clonotype is classed as medium-sized (0.01 to 0.1%). The chain combines TRBV7-8 with TRBJ2-7, with D perhaps TRBD1 (6 bases). Trimming removed 9 bases at V and 3 bases at J, with 9 bases between. Germline loops: CDR1 SGHVS, CDR2 FQNEAQ. The CDR3 is 11 amino acids. Here the CDR3 DNA reads TGTGCCAGTGGACAGAGCTACGAGCAGTACTTC. Its protein is CASGQSYEQYF.

On this clonotype itself: This may stem from a read error, because a much larger clone lies one nucleotide away. The rearrangement uses TRBV3-1 and TRBJ2-5; TRBD2 is a possible D gene (6 bases). Trimming stripped 0 bases from V and 9 bases from J, with 14 bases between. The length of the CDR3 is 14 residues. The germline gives CDR1 LGHDT, CDR2 YNNKEL (reference sequence). CDR3 amino acids: CASSQERRGEAQYF. In nucleotides, the CDR3 is TGTGCCAGCAGCCAAGAAAGGAGAGGGGAGGCCCAGTACTTC.

This clonotype was counted between two and nine times. A single base separates this from a much larger clone, so it may be a read error. J is TRBJ2-5 and V is TRBV7-2; 9 bases agree with TRBD1. Germline assignment: CDR1 SGHTA and CDR2 FQGNSA. The CDR3 runs 15 residues. The CDR3 DNA reads as TGTGCCAGCAGCTTAGGGGGACAGGGTTCAGGGACCCAGCACTTC. Amino acids: CASSLGGQGSGTQHF.

This clonotype was observed many times. The chain uses TRBV6-6 and TRBJ2-7; 12 bases match TRBD1. This CDR3 contains 15 residues. The V and J ends lost 4 bases and 6 bases, in that order; junction bases with no gene match: 7. The V gene's germline CDR1 is MNHNY and CDR2 SVGAGI (reference sequence). The CDR3 sequence is CASSSSGTGGLEQYF. For the CDR3, the DNA is TGTGCCAGCAGTTCCTCCGGGACAGGGGGCCTCGAGCAGTACTTC.

With regard to this clonotype: Germline and junction disagree at one end, which may indicate a read error. The chain has TRBV6-6 and TRBJ2-1; D remains unclear. This CDR3 comprises 20 residues. Germline loops: CDR1 MNHNY, CDR2 SVGAGI (reference sequence). CDR3 protein: CASTLAPGGSAPPTYNEQSF. In DNA, the CDR3 is TGTGCCAGCACCCTGGCGCCGGGCGGATCGGCGCCCCCAACCTACAATGAGCAGTCCTTC.

This clonotype was recorded many times. The chain has TRBV28 and TRBJ1-2; no firm D call. CDR1 MDHEN and CDR2 SYDVKM come from the germline V gene. CDR3 size: 13 residues. With 3 bases removed from V and 8 bases from J, the gap between germline ends came to 13 bases. The CDR3: CASSFRGSQGYTF. The CDR3, as DNA: TGTGCCAGCAGTTTTCGCGGGTCTCAGGGCTACACCTTC.

The V gene is TRBV6-2 or TRBV6-3, the J gene TRBJ1-4; tentative D call: TRBD1 (5 bases). V dropped 5 bases and J dropped 8 bases, with 24 bases sitting between them. This CDR3 contains 17 residues. CDR1 and CDR2 from the germline V gene are MNHEY and SVGEGT. CDR3 sequence (DNA): TGTGCCAGCAGTCCCCTGGGAAGCGGGGCGTTCTCCGAAAAACTGTTTTTT. Translation gives CASSPLGSGAFSEKLFF.

This clonotype showed up many times. This chain joins TRBV4-3 and TRBJ2-3, with TRBD2 matching over 12 bases. Germline CDR1 is LGHNA and CDR2 is YSLEER. V shed 4 bases, J shed 6 bases, and the junction held 5 bases outside the gene matches. The CDR3 runs 15 residues. CDR3 in amino acids: CASSLRLAGVDTQYF. The CDR3 coding sequence is TGCGCCAGCAGCCTGAGACTAGCGGGAGTGGATACGCAGTATTTT.